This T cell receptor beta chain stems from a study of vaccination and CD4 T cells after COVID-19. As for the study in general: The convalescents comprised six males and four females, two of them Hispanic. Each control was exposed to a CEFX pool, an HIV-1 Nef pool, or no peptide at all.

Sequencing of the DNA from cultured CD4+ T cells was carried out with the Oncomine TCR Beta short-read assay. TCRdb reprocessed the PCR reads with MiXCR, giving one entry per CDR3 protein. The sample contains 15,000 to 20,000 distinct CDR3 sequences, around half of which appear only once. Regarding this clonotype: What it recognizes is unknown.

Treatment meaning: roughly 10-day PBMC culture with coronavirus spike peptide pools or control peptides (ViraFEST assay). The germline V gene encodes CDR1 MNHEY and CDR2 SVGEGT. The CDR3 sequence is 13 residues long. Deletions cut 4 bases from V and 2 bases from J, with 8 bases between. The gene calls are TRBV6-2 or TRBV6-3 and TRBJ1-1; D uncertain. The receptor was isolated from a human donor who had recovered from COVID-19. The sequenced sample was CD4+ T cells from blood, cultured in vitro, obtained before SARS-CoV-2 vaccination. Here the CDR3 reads CASSFETNTEAFF. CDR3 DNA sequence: TGTGCCAGCAGTTTCGAGACAAACACTGAAGCTTTCTTT.